The T cell receptor (beta chain) under discussion was sequenced for a study of cytomegalovirus exposure and HLA in healthy donors. Study as a whole: From donors who were HLA-typed, an early data release held around 80 million unique TCRs. General study points: TCR association rates varied by HLA locus in a later analysis, with DRB1 highest and HLA-C lowest. HLA allele associations emerged for 16,951 TCR beta sequences in a later analysis, at 0.05 false discovery rate.

The germline CDR1 and CDR2 sequences are SGHTA and FQGNSA. Trimming removed 4 bases from V and 4 bases from J; junction bases left unmatched: 9. The length of the CDR3 is 15 residues. This clone was detected a few times. What it binds is unknown. Primers for the PCR totalled 60 Vbeta and 13 Jbeta. Original processing notes: In a later analysis, the count reached approximately 80 million unique TCR beta chains, with 9 million to 11 million shared. Method: immunoSEQ multiplex PCR; TCRdb's copy keeps in-frame clones and lacks some. Clone size and V and J calls were adopted from that table, with D and trimming inferred from the DNA. The sample holds roughly 150,000 clones; 60% to 75% are singletons and the top ten take about 1.5%.

The receptor was derived from a human donor in good health. The gene calls are TRBV7-2 and TRBJ2-5; 7 bases are shared with TRBD2. Sequencing input: PBMCs. The CDR3 DNA sequence: TGTGCCAGCAGCTATGGCCGGGGGGTGGGAGAGACCCAGTACTTC. Encoded protein: CASSYGRGVGETQYF. The full variable domain, in which reference TRBV7-2 and TRBJ2-5 provide the parts outside the CDR3, is GAGVSQSPSNKVTEKGKDVELRCDPISGHTALYWYRQSLGQGLEFLIYFQGNSAPDKSGLPSDRFSAERTGGSVSTLTIQRTQQEDSAVYLCASSYGRGVGETQYFGPGTRLLVL.